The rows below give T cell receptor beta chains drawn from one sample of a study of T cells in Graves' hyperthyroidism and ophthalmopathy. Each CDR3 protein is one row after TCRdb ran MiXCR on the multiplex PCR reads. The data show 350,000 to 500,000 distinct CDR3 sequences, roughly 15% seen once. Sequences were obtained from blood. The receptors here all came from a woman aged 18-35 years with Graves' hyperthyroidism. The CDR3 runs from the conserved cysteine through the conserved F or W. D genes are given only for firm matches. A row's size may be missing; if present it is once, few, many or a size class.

CASSDSFGLAGGLNYNEQFF,TGTGCCAGCAGTGACTCATTTGGACTAGCGGGAGGGCTTAACTACAATGAGCAGTTCTTC,TRBJ2-1,TRBD2,many,TRBV6-4
CASSVGLAGAWDTGELFF,TGTGCCAGCAGCGTAGGGCTAGCGGGAGCGTGGGACACCGGGGAGCTGTTTTTT,TRBJ2-2,TRBD2,few,TRBV9
CASSSDGGTEAFF,TGTGCCAGCAGCTCAGACGGGGGGACTGAAGCTTTCTTT,TRBJ1-1,.,.,TRBV7-2
CASGDYEQYF,TGTGCCAGCGGGGACTACGAGCAGTACTTC,TRBJ2-7,.,many,TRBV28
CASSHGLSYEQYF,TGTGCCAGCTCCCACGGACTCTCCTACGAGCAGTACTTC,TRBJ2-7,.,many,TRBV18
CASSPEGRGQETQYF,TGTGCCAGCAGTCCCGAGGGCAGGGGTCAAGAGACCCAGTACTTC,TRBJ2-5,.,few,TRBV28
CASSLGQPGYTF,TGTGCCAGCAGTTTAGGCCAGCCTGGCTACACCTTC,TRBJ1-2,.,.,TRBV28
CASSVDPGVGTGELFF,TGTGCCAGCAGCGTAGATCCAGGGGTGGGAACCGGGGAGCTGTTTTTT,TRBJ2-2,.,few,TRBV9
CASSVGGRGSEQYF,TGTGCCAGCAGCGTAGGGGGCAGGGGGAGTGAGCAGTACTTC,TRBJ2-7,TRBD1,.,TRBV9
CASSVFAGDDNEQFF,TGTGCCAGCAGCGTCTTTGCGGGAGATGACAATGAGCAGTTCTTC,TRBJ2-1,TRBD2,.,TRBV6-4
CASSPGRDLEIDTQYF,TGCGCCAGCAGCCCAGGCCGGGACTTAGAGATAGATACGCAGTATTTT,TRBJ2-3,.,.,TRBV4-1
CSGSSGVYNEQFF,TGCAGCGGATCTAGCGGTGTCTACAATGAGCAGTTCTTC,TRBJ2-1,TRBD2,few,TRBV29-1
CASSLGQGFGQPQHF,TGTGCCAGCAGTTTGGGGCAGGGCTTTGGTCAGCCCCAGCATTTT,TRBJ1-5,.,many,TRBV28
CASSIELAGFTDTQYF,TGTGCCAGTAGTATAGAACTAGCGGGATTCACAGATACGCAGTATTTT,TRBJ2-3,TRBD2,few,TRBV19
CASSQGTSGSYQETQYF,TGTGCCAGCAGCCAAGGGACTAGCGGGAGTTATCAAGAGACCCAGTACTTC,TRBJ2-5,TRBD2,.,TRBV4-2
CATSRNPGQGYNEQFF,TGTGCCACCAGCAGAAACCCGGGACAGGGTTACAATGAGCAGTTCTTC,TRBJ2-1,TRBD1,many,TRBV15
CASSGQVLPQHF,TGTGCCAGCAGTGGACAGGTACTGCCCCAGCATTTT,TRBJ1-5,TRBD1,.,TRBV28
CASSPGLAIAYEQYF,TGCGCCAGCAGCCCGGGACTAGCGATCGCCTACGAGCAGTACTTC,TRBJ2-7,TRBD2,many,TRBV5-1
CSAGNYRVGTDTQYF,TGCAGTGCTGGAAACTACAGGGTTGGGACAGATACGCAGTATTTT,TRBJ2-3,.,.,TRBV20-1
CASSPELAAFYNEQFF,TGTGCCAGCAGCCCGGAACTAGCGGCTTTCTACAATGAGCAGTTCTTC,TRBJ2-1,TRBD2,.,TRBV5-4
CASSLAHGGLYNEQFF,TGTGCCAGCAGCCTGGCCCATGGGGGGCTCTACAATGAGCAGTTCTTC,TRBJ2-1,.,few,TRBV7-3
CASTSPRSTRQETQYF,TGTGCCAGCACTTCCCCTCGCTCCACTCGACAAGAGACCCAGTACTTC,TRBJ2-5,.,few,TRBV25-1
CAWTGAVVGYTF,TGTGCCTGGACCGGAGCAGTGGTTGGCTACACCTTC,TRBJ1-2,.,.,TRBV30
CSASEAGVANEQFF,TGCAGTGCTAGCGAAGCGGGAGTTGCAAATGAGCAGTTCTTC,TRBJ2-1,TRBD2,.,TRBV20-1
CSAVPGGNQPQHF,TGCAGTGCCGTCCCGGGTGGCAATCAGCCCCAGCATTTT,TRBJ1-5,.,many,TRBV20-1
CASGTIYEQYF,TGTGCCAGTGGGACGATTTACGAGCAGTACTTC,TRBJ2-7,.,few,TRBV19
CASSLVGTYTDTQYF,TGTGCCAGCAGCTTAGTGGGGACCTACACAGATACGCAGTATTTT,TRBJ2-3,.,.,TRBV11-2
CSARVSGSHEQYF,TGCAGTGCTAGAGTTAGCGGGAGTCACGAGCAGTACTTC,TRBJ2-7,TRBD2,many,TRBV20-1
CASSYSPQTRTQYF,TGTGCCAGCAGTTACTCGCCCCAGACCAGGACCCAGTACTTC,TRBJ2-5,.,few,TRBV6-5
CASTKTRGTQETQYF,TGTGCCAGTACCAAAACGCGGGGTACCCAAGAGACCCAGTACTTC,TRBJ2-5,.,many,TRBV19
CSARAEVYETQYF,TGCAGTGCTAGAGCTGAAGTGTATGAGACCCAGTACTTC,TRBJ2-5,.,many,TRBV20-1
CASSLQFSGSSLHERYF,TGTGCCAGCAGTTTACAATTTAGCGGGAGCTCGCTCCACGAGCGGTACTTC,TRBJ2-7,TRBD2,many,TRBV28
CAWINVGYGYTF,TGTGCCTGGATTAACGTGGGCTATGGCTACACCTTC,TRBJ1-2,.,few,TRBV30
CASSLDNQPLHF,TGTGCCAGCAGCTTAGACAATCAGCCCCTGCATTTT,TRBJ1-5,.,.,TRBV7-9
CASSLGTDNTQYF,TGCGCCAGCAGCCTAGGGACCGATAATACGCAGTATTTT,TRBJ2-3,.,.,TRBV4-1
CSARDNEAPEQFF,TGCAGTGCTAGAGATAATGAAGCTCCTGAGCAGTTCTTC,TRBJ2-1,.,.,TRBV20-1
CASSSYSGNGYTF,TGTGCCAGCAGCTCTTATAGCGGCAATGGCTACACCTTC,TRBJ1-2,.,many,TRBV7-2
CASRWTSGSLYEQYF,TGTGCCAGCAGATGGACTAGCGGGAGTCTGTACGAGCAGTACTTC,TRBJ2-7,TRBD2,many,TRBV6-1
CASLMTPYGYTF,TGTGCCAGTCTAATGACACCCTATGGCTACACCTTC,TRBJ1-2,.,few,TRBV28
CASSLGVASGNEQFF,TGTGCCAGCAGCTTAGGGGTTGCTAGCGGCAATGAGCAGTTCTTC,TRBJ2-1,TRBD2,many,TRBV11-2
CSVEQGLAGSTQYF,TGCAGCGTTGAACAGGGACTAGCGGGAAGCACGCAGTATTTT,TRBJ2-3,TRBD2,.,TRBV29-1
CASSFMATSVNEQFF,TGTGCCAGCAGCTTTATGGCCACTAGCGTCAATGAGCAGTTCTTC,TRBJ2-1,TRBD2,many,TRBV7-2
CASSLVGRREDNEQFF,TGTGCCAGCAGCTTAGTAGGGAGGAGAGAAGACAATGAGCAGTTCTTC,TRBJ2-1,.,many,TRBV7-3
CASIIGGISQPQHF,TGTGCCAGCATAATAGGAGGAATAAGTCAGCCCCAGCATTTT,TRBJ1-5,.,many,TRBV28
CSVVGGIMNTEAFF,TGCAGCGTTGTGGGGGGCATAATGAACACTGAAGCTTTCTTT,TRBJ1-1,.,many,TRBV29-1
CSARLQINQPQHF,TGCAGTGCTAGGTTACAGATCAATCAGCCCCAGCATTTT,TRBJ1-5,.,few,TRBV20-1
CASSLRDRVLYEQFF,TGTGCCAGCAGTTTACGGGACAGGGTACTCTATGAGCAGTTCTTC,TRBJ2-1,TRBD1,.,TRBV27
CASSSTPGQYYGYTF,TGCGCCAGCAGCTCTACCCCCGGACAGTATTATGGCTACACCTTC,TRBJ1-2,.,many,TRBV5-1
CASSDSREGTDTQYF,TGTGCCAGCAGTGACTCGAGGGAAGGCACAGATACGCAGTATTTT,TRBJ2-3,.,.,TRBV6-4
CASSYNRDRVGEQYF,TGTGCCAGCAGCTATAACCGGGACAGGGTCGGCGAGCAGTACTTC,TRBJ2-7,TRBD1,many,TRBV5-6